Each of the 23 T cell receptor beta chains below was sequenced from the same sample in a study of blood T cell repertoires in COVID-19. Using immunoSEQ multiplex PCR, the repertoire was profiled, and TCRdb retains in-frame clones only, with some absent. The table lists over 250,000 clones, about nine tenths of them singletons. Sequences were obtained from PBMCs or T cells enriched from blood (not recorded which). Every receptor here comes from a woman younger than 35 who had recovered from COVID-19.

This chain links TRBV6-2 or TRBV6-3 with TRBJ2-5; D is unclear. Trimming cost V 5 bases and J 2 bases, with 12 bases left between them. The V gene's germline CDR1 is MNHEY and CDR2 SVGEGT. This CDR3 contains 14 residues. CDR3 bases: TGTGCCAGCAGTCGCACAACACCTCAAGAGACCCAGTACTTC. It is translated as CASSRTTPQETQYF.

The chain is built from TRBV28 and TRBJ2-5; 12 bases match TRBD2. The junction had 10 bases not matched to a gene; V was cut back by 4 bases and J by 4 bases. The germline V gene encodes CDR1 MDHEN and CDR2 SYDVKM. The CDR3 spans 17 residues. The CDR3 sequence is CASSSAALAGGRETQYF. As DNA, the CDR3 is TGTGCCAGCAGTTCTGCCGCTCTAGCGGGGGGGCGAGAGACCCAGTACTTC.

V and J are TRBV7-7 and TRBJ2-5; D is uncertain. This CDR3 comprises 12 residues. The V gene's germline CDR1 is SSHAT and CDR2 FNYEAQ (reference sequence). Trimming stripped 5 bases from V and 5 bases from J, with 9 bases between. This CDR3 reads CASSRNGETQYF. The DNA of the CDR3 is TGTGCCAGCAGCAGGAACGGGGAGACCCAGTACTTC.

This clone was detected only a few times. This chain links TRBV28 with TRBJ2-7; 11 bases match TRBD1. The CDR3 has 15 amino acids. Germline V gene lookup returns CDR1 MDHEN and CDR2 SYDVKM. Trimming removed 3 bases from V and 3 bases from J; junction bases left unmatched: 4. In DNA form, the CDR3 reads TGTGCCAGCAGTTTGGGACAGGGGGGATTCTACGAGCAGTACTTC. This codes for CASSLGQGGFYEQYF.

The J gene is TRBJ1-1, the V gene TRBV18; perhaps TRBD1 as D (5 bases). CDR1 is KGHSH, CDR2 LQKENI, per germline. CDR3 length equals 16 residues. Trimming pared 1 base from V and 4 bases from J, leaving 16 bases between. The CDR3 DNA reads TGTGCCAGCTCACCACTTCCTGCAGGAGGGACCACTGAAGCTTTCTTT. It codes for CASSPLPAGGTTEAFF.

The chain couples TRBV15 to TRBJ2-2, with D possibly TRBD2 on 5 matching bases. Germline V lookup: CDR1 LNHNV, CDR2 YYDKDF (reference sequence). The CDR3 contains 16 residues. V was cut by 5 bases and J by 5 bases, with 18 bases left in between. CDR3 sequence (DNA): TGTGCCACCAGCCTACGGACTTTGATGGGTACCGGGGAGCTGTTTTTT. Its protein product is CATSLRTLMGTGELFF.

The chain couples TRBV7-9 to TRBJ2-7; the D gene is possibly TRBD1 (6 bases). The germline gives CDR1 SEHNR, CDR2 FQNEAQ (reference sequence). V dropped 5 bases and J dropped 3 bases, with 23 bases sitting between them. The length of the CDR3 is 17 residues. The CDR3 nucleotides read TGTGCCAGCAGCCCCATAACTAATCGACAGGTGCTCTACGAGCAGTACTTC. This codes for CASSPITNRQVLYEQYF.

This chain joins TRBV5-4 and TRBJ2-5, with TRBD1 matching over 8 bases. CDR3 length equals 15 residues. Germline V CDR1 and CDR2: SGHNT, YYREEE (reference sequence). V shed 4 bases and J 4 bases; nucleotides not matched to a gene: 9. CDR3 bases: TGTGCCAGCAGCCTGCAGGGGGCGGGCGGAGAGACCCAGTACTTC. Protein sequence: CASSLQGAGGETQYF.

The chain links TRBV19 to TRBJ2-1; D may be TRBD2 (6 bases). Germline CDR1 is LNHDA and CDR2 is SQIVND (reference sequence). V was trimmed by 7 bases and J by 4 bases, leaving 11 bases between them. This CDR3 has 13 residues. For the CDR3, the DNA is TGTGCCAGTACTTGGGGGGATTACAATGAGCAGTTCTTC. Translation: CASTWGDYNEQFF.

The rearrangement uses TRBV11-2 and TRBJ2-3; a possible D gene is TRBD1 (6 bases). The CDR3 runs 15 residues. CDR1 is SGHAT, CDR2 FQNNGV, per germline. Trimming pared 2 bases from V and 0 bases from J, leaving 9 bases between. The CDR3 sequence: CASSLWGPSTDTQYF. The CDR3 coding sequence is TGTGCCAGCAGCTTATGGGGGCCGAGCACAGATACGCAGTATTTT.

The chain links TRBV28 to TRBJ1-3; D possibly corresponds to TRBD1 (6 bases). The germline CDR1 and CDR2 sequences are MDHEN and SYDVKM. The ends were cut back, 6 bases at V and 3 bases at J, with 9 bases in the middle. The CDR3 consists of 13 residues. The CDR3 sequence: CASSRTVGNTIYF. DNA of the CDR3: TGTGCCAGCAGCCGGACAGTTGGAAACACCATATATTTT.

The chain combines TRBV3-1 (or the pseudogene TRBV3-2) with TRBJ2-7; 7 bases align to TRBD2. The CDR3 runs 15 residues. The germline V gene encodes CDR1 LGHDT and CDR2 YNNKEL (reference sequence). The J segment lost 0 bases and the V segment lost 1 base, leaving 3 bases of the junction unmatched. The CDR3 region has the DNA TGTGCCAGCAGCCAAGCGGGGGGACTCTCCTACGAGCAGTACTTC. Its protein product is CASSQAGGLSYEQYF.

CDR3 sequence reads: CASSVGTGGSGEKLFF. CDR3 DNA sequence: TGTGCCAGCAGCGTGGGAACAGGGGGCTCGGGTGAAAAACTGTTTTTT. This chain joins TRBV9 and TRBJ1-4; 9 nucleotides agree with TRBD1. With 2 bases clipped from V and 7 bases from J, the junction kept 9 bases outside the gene matches. The CDR3 totals 16 residues. Germline V gives CDR1 SGDLS, CDR2 YYNGEE. The full variable domain, its missing parts supplied by reference TRBV9 and TRBJ1-4, is DSGVTQTPKHLITATGQRVTLRCSPRSGDLSVYWYQQSLDQGLQFLIQYYNGEERAKGNILERFSAQQFPDLHSELNLSSLELGDSALYFCASSVGTGGSGEKLFFGSGTQLSVL.

The chain has TRBV6-5 and TRBJ1-1; the match to TRBD1 covers 11 bases. V shed 5 bases, J shed 3 bases, and the junction held 2 bases outside the gene matches. The CDR3 is 14 amino acids. The germline V gene encodes CDR1 MNHEY and CDR2 SVGAGI. CDR3 nucleotides: TGTGCCAGCAGTCGGACAGGGGGCCACACTGAAGCTTTCTTT. Translating it yields CASSRTGGHTEAFF.

The chain joins TRBV7-3 to TRBJ2-1, with D possibly TRBD1 on 7 matching bases. Between the trimmed V and J ends, which lost 5 bases and 5 bases, there was a span of 13 bases. The V gene's germline CDR1 is SGHTA and CDR2 FQGTGA. This CDR3 is built from 14 residues. CDR3 sequence reads: CASSPQGGDNEQFF. For the CDR3, the DNA is TGTGCCAGCAGCCCTCAGGGGGGAGACAATGAGCAGTTCTTC.

The chain is built from TRBV6-5 and TRBJ2-2; D remains ambiguous. Trimming left V 5 bases short and J 9 bases short, with 13 bases between. This CDR3 is 13 amino acids long. Germline V gene data show CDR1 as MNHEY and CDR2 as SVGAGI. The CDR3 spells CASSREPPWELFF. Written as DNA, the CDR3 is TGTGCCAGCAGTAGAGAACCTCCCTGGGAGCTGTTTTTT.

The chain employs TRBV12-3 or TRBV12-4 and TRBJ2-5, with D perhaps TRBD2 (6 bases). V gave up 3 bases and J gave up 5 bases, with 10 bases separating them. The CDR3 covers 13 residues. CDR3 sequence: CASSFLARETQYF. CDR3 DNA: TGTGCCAGCAGTTTTCTAGCGCGGGAGACCCAGTACTTC.

The CDR3 coding sequence is TGTGCCAGCTCACCACAGCCGAACAATCAGCCCCAGCATTTT. Protein product: CASSPQPNNQPQHF. The J gene is TRBJ1-5, the V gene TRBV18, with D uncertain. This CDR3 region has 14 residues. Germline lookup yields CDR1 KGHSH and CDR2 LQKENI. Trimming took 1 base from V and 3 from J, leaving 7 bases between them.

This clone showed up just once. CDR3 loop: CSAGTGAEAFF. The CDR3 nucleotides are TGCAGCGCCGGGACAGGGGCTGAAGCTTTCTTT. This chain uses TRBV29-1 with TRBJ1-1; 10 bases are a match to TRBD1. V shed 7 bases and J 6 bases; nucleotides not matched to a gene: 2. CDR3 size: 11 residues. In germline, CDR1 is SQVTM, CDR2 ANQGSEA.

The chain joins TRBV18 to TRBJ1-1; 10 bases line up with TRBD1. Germline assignment: CDR1 KGHSH and CDR2 LQKENI. The CDR3 is 14 amino acids. Losses at the gene ends were 5 bases for V and 5 bases for J; bases not matched to a gene: 5. DNA of the CDR3: TGTGCCAGCTCAAAGGGGACAGGGGAAACTGAAGCTTTCTTT. This gives the protein CASSKGTGETEAFF.

The chain uses TRBV27 and TRBJ2-6; no clear D gene. Per germline, CDR1 MNHEY and CDR2 SMNVEV (reference sequence). The CDR3 loop spans 15 amino acids. V lost 4 bases, J lost 0 bases, and 7 bases lay in between. CDR3 region: CASSSPSSGANVLTF. The CDR3 bases are TGTGCCAGCAGTTCCCCTAGCTCTGGGGCCAACGTCCTGACTTTC.

The CDR3 DNA is TGTGCCAGCAGCTTGTACGGCGGGAGGGTAACAGATACGCAGTATTTT. Translation gives CASSLYGGRVTDTQYF. The rearrangement joins TRBV5-6 to TRBJ2-3; the match to TRBD2 covers 9 bases. Unmatched junction bases numbered 6, after V lost 1 base and J lost 3 bases. Germline V gives CDR1 SGHDT, CDR2 YYEEEE. The CDR3 contains 16 residues. The complete variable domain, with remaining parts taken from reference TRBV5-6 and TRBJ2-3, reads DAGVTQSPTHLIKTRGQQVTLRCSPKSGHDTVSWYQQALGQGPQFIFQYYEEEERQRGNFPDRFSGHQFPNYSSELNVNALLLGDSALYLCASSLYGGRVTDTQYFGPGTRLTVL.

This sequence joins TRBV9 and TRBJ2-4; no clear D gene. The germline V and J ends were trimmed by 4 bases and 7 bases, with 21 bases remaining between them. The CDR3 has 16 amino acids. The germline gives CDR1 SGDLS, CDR2 YYNGEE. The CDR3 sequence: CASSPPGSPAVNIQYF. For the CDR3, the DNA is TGTGCCAGCAGCCCCCCAGGATCACCAGCTGTGAACATTCAGTACTTC.